The subject of this entry is one TCR beta chain. A second roughly 6 to 11 cycle PCR used barcoded and J-beta primers. One entry per CDR3 protein, called by TCRdb with MiXCR from the 5' RACE reads. The table lists more than 700,000 distinct CDR3 sequences, about 47% of them singletons, with roughly 18% in the top ten. CDR3 size: 16 residues. Germline loops: CDR1 SGHTA, CDR2 FQGTGA. V was clipped by 0 bases and J by 3 bases, with 13 bases between them. The sample belongs to a study of blood T cells in healthy people across ages. V usage is TRBV7-3 and J usage is TRBJ2-3; possible D gene TRBD2, 6 bases. This receptor was taken from a man aged 80 or over in good health. Specimen: blood. CDR3 sequence reads: CASSLTGLQITDTQYF. CDR3 in DNA: TGTGCCAGCAGCTTAACAGGACTACAAATTACAGATACGCAGTATTTT.